Shown below are 7 T cell receptor beta chains from a single sample sequenced in a study of T cell responses to AZD1222 COVID-19 vaccine. This table comes from immunoSEQ multiplex PCR, and its TCRdb copy is limited to in-frame clones, with some not included. This table has 140,000 to 150,000 clones, around 91% appearing once. This specimen was peripheral blood, taken on day 0 of AZD1222 vaccination. These receptors all come from an adult in good health.

The V call is TRBV28, the J call TRBJ1-5, with D possibly being TRBD1 (5 bases). Germline CDR1 is MDHEN and CDR2 is SYDVKM. Trimming stripped 5 bases from V and 2 bases from J, with 25 bases between. The CDR3 length is 19 residues. The CDR3 DNA sequence: TGTGCCAGCAGTGGCACTAGGGGATTGGTCCCTGGGCGCAATCAGCCCCAGCATTTT. Its translation is CASSGTRGLVPGRNQPQHF. The variable domain in full, with the rest retrieved from reference TRBV28 and TRBJ1-5, is DVKVTQSSRYLVKRTGEKVFLECVQDMDHENMFWYRQDPGLGLRLIYFSYDVKMKEKGDIPEGYSVSREKKERFSLILESASTNQTSMYLCASSGTRGLVPGRNQPQHFGDGTRLSIL.

V is TRBV27 and J is TRBJ1-6, with unresolved D. There are 15 residues in the CDR3. V was shortened by 2 bases and J by 7 bases, with 12 bases between the two germline ends. The germline V gene encodes CDR1 MNHEY and CDR2 SMNVEV (reference sequence). The CDR3 is CASSLIGGRNSPLHF. The CDR3 region has the DNA TGTGCCAGCAGTTTAATCGGAGGGAGGAATTCACCCCTCCACTTT.

This chain connects TRBV3-1 (or the pseudogene TRBV3-2) to TRBJ2-1; 7 nucleotides agree with TRBD2. After removal of 4 bases from V and 0 bases from J, the junction contained 9 bases not matched to a gene. Germline V lookup: CDR1 LGHDT, CDR2 YNNKEL (reference sequence). CDR3 length: 17 residues. CDR3 in DNA: TGTGCCAGCAGCCCGCACTCCCTAGCGGCCTCCTACAATGAGCAGTTCTTC. This codes for CASSPHSLAASYNEQFF.

The rearrangement links TRBV2 to TRBJ1-2, with a possible D match to TRBD1 (5 bases). The CDR3 is 12 amino acids. Per germline, CDR1 SNHLY and CDR2 FYNNEI. Trimming cost V 8 bases and J 5 bases, with 12 bases left between them. The DNA for the CDR3 is TGTGCCAGCCCCGGGACTGGTTATGGCTACACCTTC. It encodes CASPGTGYGYTF.

In nucleotides, the CDR3 is TGTGCCAGCAGCGTAGATGGTCGCGGGGGGGAGACCCAGTACTTC. As protein: CASSVDGRGGETQYF. The J gene is TRBJ2-5, the V gene TRBV9; the match to TRBD2 covers 8 bases. Germline CDR1 SGDLS, CDR2 YYNGEE. CDR3 length: 15 residues. With 0 bases clipped from V and 5 bases from J, the junction kept 6 bases outside the gene matches.

V is TRBV2 and J is TRBJ1-2, with a tentative D call TRBD1 (6 bases). The V gene lost 6 bases and the J gene lost 8 bases, with 19 bases spanning the gap. The CDR3 spans 14 residues. Germline V gene sequence: CDR1 SNHLY, CDR2 FYNNEI. CDR3 protein: CASRGPNSDRGYTF. The DNA of the CDR3 is TGTGCCAGCAGGGGGCCCAACTCCGACAGGGGCTACACCTTC.

The chain is built from TRBV10-1 and TRBJ1-2; tentative D call: TRBD1 (5 bases). This CDR3 has 13 amino acids. Trimming stripped 2 bases from V and 2 bases from J, with 6 bases between. CDR1 is WNHNN, CDR2 SYGVQD, per germline (reference sequence). The CDR3 spells CASSEGQNYGYTF. The DNA of the CDR3 is TGCGCCAGCAGTGAGGGACAAAACTATGGCTACACCTTC.